This T cell receptor beta chain was found in a study of Ad26.COV2.S vaccination and SARS-CoV-2 variants. Study-level background: Intramuscular Ad26.COV2.S doses were given once or twice, 56 days apart.

This sample's treatment: roughly 18 received Ad26.COV2.S at low or high dose, single or two shots; roughly five received placebo; per-sample allocation not given. After the first vaccine or placebo injection, samples were drawn on day 63. Profiled with immunoSEQ multiplex PCR; TCRdb holds only in-frame clones, not every one. The sample consists of about 400,000 clones, approximately 90% of them appearing once. CDR3 length: 15 amino acids. V shed 1 base and J 7 bases; nucleotides not matched to a gene: 5. Germline V gene sequence: CDR1 SGHTA, CDR2 FQGTGA. The source is a person aged 18-65 years who received the Ad26.COV2.S COVID-19 vaccine or a placebo. Sequencing used peripheral blood, obtained in a trial of Ad26.COV2.S vaccine versus placebo. The genes are TRBV7-3 and TRBJ2-1; 9 bases match TRBD2. CDR3 nucleotides: TGTGCCAGCAGCTTAAGCGGGAGGGCCGATAATGAGCAGTTCTTC. Residues: CASSLSGRADNEQFF.